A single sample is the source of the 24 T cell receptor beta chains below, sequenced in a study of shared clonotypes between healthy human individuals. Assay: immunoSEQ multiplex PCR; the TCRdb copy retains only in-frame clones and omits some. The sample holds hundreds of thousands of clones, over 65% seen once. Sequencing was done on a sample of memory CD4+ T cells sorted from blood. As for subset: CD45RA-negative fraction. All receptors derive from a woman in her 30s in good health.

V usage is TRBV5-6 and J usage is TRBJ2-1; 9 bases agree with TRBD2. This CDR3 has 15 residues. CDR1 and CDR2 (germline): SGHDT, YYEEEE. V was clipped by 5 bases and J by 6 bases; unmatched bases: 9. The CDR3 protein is CASRRGTSSVNEQFF. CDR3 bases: TGTGCCAGCAGGAGGGGGACTAGCTCAGTCAATGAGCAGTTCTTC.

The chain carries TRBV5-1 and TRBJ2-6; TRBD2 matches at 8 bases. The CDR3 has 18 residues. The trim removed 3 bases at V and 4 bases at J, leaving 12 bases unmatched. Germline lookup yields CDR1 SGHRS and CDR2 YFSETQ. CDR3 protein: CASSSLRAGVAGANVLTF. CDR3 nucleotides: TGCGCCAGCAGCTCTCTCAGAGCGGGGGTGGCGGGGGCCAACGTCCTGACTTTC.

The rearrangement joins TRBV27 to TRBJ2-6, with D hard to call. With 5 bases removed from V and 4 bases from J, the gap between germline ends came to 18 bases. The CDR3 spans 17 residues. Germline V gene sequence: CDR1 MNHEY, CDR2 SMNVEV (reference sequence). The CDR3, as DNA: TGTGCCAGCAGTCGGAAGGGTACCCCCTCCGGGGCCAACGTCCTGACTTTC. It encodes CASSRKGTPSGANVLTF. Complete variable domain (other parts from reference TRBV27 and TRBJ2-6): EAQVTQNPRYLITVTGKKLTVTCSQNMNHEYMSWYRQDPGLGLRQIYYSMNVEVTDKGDVPEGYKVSRKEKRNFPLILESPSPNQTSLYFCASSRKGTPSGANVLTFGAGSRLTVL.

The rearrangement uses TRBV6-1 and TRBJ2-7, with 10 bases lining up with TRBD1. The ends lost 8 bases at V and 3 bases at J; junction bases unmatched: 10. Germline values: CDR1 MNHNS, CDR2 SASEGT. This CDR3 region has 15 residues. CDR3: CASRPRTGGYYEQYF. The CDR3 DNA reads TGTGCCAGCCGGCCTAGGACAGGGGGTTACTACGAGCAGTACTTC.

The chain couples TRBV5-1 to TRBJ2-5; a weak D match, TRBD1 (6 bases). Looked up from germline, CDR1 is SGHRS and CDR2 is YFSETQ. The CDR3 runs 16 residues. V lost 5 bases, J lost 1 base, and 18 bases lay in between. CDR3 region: CASRRLAGALQETQYF. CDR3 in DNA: TGCGCCAGCAGGAGGTTGGCAGGGGCCCTCCAAGAGACCCAGTACTTC.

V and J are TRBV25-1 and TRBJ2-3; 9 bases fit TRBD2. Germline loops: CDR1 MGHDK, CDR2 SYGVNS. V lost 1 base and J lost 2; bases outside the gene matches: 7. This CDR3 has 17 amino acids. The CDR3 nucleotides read TGTGCCAGCAGTGAATCCCAGACTAGCGGAACCACAGATACGCAGTATTTT. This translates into CASSESQTSGTTDTQYF.

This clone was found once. CDR3 amino acids: CASTESGSAYNEQFF. The DNA for the CDR3 is TGCGCCAGCACAGAAAGCGGGAGTGCCTACAATGAGCAGTTCTTC. The chain uses TRBV5-1 and TRBJ2-1; 8 positions agree with TRBD2. Trimming took 6 bases from V and 2 from J; bases not matched to a gene: 7. Germline V gene data show CDR1 as SGHRS and CDR2 as YFSETQ. This CDR3 is built from 15 residues.

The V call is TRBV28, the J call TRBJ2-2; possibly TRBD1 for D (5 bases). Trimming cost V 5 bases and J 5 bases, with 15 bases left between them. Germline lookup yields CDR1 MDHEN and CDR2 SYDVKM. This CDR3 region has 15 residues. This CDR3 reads CASSAPWAGTGELFF. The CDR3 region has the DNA TGTGCCAGCAGTGCGCCATGGGCAGGGACCGGGGAGCTGTTTTTT.

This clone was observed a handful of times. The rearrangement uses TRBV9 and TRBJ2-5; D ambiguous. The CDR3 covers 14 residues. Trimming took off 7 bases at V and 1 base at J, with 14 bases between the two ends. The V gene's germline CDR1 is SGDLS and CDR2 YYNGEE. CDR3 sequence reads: CASGNIDRQETQYF. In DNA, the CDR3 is TGTGCCAGCGGTAATATAGATCGCCAAGAGACCCAGTACTTC.

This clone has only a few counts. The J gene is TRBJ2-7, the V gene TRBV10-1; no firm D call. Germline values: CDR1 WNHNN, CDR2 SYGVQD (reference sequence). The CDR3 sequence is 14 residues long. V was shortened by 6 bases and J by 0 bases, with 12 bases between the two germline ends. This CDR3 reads CASSPNLDSYEQYF. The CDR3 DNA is TGCGCCAGCAGCCCTAATCTCGACTCCTACGAGCAGTACTTC.

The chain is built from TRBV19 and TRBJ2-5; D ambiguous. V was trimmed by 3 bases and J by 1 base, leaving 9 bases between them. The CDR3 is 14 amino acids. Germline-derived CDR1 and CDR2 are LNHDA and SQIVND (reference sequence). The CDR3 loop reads CASSIRHLQETQYF. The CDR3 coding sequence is TGTGCCAGTAGTATTAGGCACCTCCAAGAGACCCAGTACTTC.

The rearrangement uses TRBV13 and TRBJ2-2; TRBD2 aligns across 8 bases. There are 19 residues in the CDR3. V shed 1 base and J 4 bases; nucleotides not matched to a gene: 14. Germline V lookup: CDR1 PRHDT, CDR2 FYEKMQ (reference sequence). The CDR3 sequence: CASSLVGTYSGTPTGELFF. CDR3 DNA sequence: TGTGCCAGCAGCTTAGTCGGTACTTATAGCGGGACCCCCACCGGGGAGCTGTTTTTT. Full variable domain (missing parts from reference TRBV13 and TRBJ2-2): AAGVIQSPRHLIKEKRETATLKCYPIPRHDTVYWYQQGPGQDPQFLISFYEKMQSDKGSIPDRFSAQQFSDYHSELNMSSLELGDSALYFCASSLVGTYSGTPTGELFFGEGSRLTVL.

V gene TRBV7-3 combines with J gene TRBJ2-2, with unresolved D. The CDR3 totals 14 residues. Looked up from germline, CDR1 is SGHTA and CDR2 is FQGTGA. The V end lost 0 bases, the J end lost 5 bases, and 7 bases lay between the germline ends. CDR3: CASSLTTRTGELFF. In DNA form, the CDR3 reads TGTGCCAGCAGCTTAACGACGAGGACCGGGGAGCTGTTTTTT.

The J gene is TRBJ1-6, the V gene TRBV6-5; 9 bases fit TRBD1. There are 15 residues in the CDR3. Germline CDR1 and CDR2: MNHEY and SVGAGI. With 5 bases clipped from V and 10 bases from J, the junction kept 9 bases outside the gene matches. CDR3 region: CASSRPQGARSPLHF. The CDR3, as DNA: TGTGCCAGCAGTCGCCCACAGGGGGCCAGATCACCCCTCCACTTT.

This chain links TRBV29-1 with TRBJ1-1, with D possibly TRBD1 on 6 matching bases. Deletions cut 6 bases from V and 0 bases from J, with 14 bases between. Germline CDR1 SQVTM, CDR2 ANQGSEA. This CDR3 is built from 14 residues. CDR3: CSVADRDLNTEAFF. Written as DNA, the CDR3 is TGCAGCGTAGCGGACAGAGATCTGAACACTGAAGCTTTCTTT.

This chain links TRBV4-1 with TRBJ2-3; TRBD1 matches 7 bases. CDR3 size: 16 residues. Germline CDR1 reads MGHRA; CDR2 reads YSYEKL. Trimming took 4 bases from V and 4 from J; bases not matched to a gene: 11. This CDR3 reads CASSLGAGGTADTQYF. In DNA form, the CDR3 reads TGCGCCAGCAGCCTGGGGGCAGGGGGTACCGCAGATACGCAGTATTTT.

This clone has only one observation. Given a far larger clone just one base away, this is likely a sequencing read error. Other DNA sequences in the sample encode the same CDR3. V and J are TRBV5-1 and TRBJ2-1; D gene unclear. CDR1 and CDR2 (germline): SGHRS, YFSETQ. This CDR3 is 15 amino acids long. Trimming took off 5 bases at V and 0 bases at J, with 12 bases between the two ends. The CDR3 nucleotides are TGCGCCAGCAGTTTCGACACCAGCTCCTACAATGAGCAGTTCTTC. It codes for CASSFDTSSYNEQFF.

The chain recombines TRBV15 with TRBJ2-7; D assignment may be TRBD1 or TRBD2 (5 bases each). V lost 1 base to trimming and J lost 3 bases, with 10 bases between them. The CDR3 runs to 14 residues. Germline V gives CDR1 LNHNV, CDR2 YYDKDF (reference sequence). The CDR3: CATSRGGLVYEQYF. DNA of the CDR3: TGTGCCACCAGCAGAGGGGGGTTGGTCTACGAGCAGTACTTC.

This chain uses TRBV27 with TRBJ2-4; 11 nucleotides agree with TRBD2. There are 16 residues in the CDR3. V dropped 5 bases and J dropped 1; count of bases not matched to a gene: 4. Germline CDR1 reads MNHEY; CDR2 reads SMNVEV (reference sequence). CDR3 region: CASSRASGRAKNIQYF. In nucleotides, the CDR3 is TGTGCCAGCAGTAGGGCTAGCGGGAGGGCCAAAAACATTCAGTACTTC.

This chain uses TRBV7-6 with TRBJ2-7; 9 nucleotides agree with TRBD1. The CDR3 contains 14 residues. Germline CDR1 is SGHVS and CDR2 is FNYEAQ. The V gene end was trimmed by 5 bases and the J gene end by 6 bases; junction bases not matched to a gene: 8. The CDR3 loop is CASSQTGQGSEQYF. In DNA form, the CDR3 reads TGTGCCAGCAGCCAAACGGGACAGGGTTCCGAGCAGTACTTC.

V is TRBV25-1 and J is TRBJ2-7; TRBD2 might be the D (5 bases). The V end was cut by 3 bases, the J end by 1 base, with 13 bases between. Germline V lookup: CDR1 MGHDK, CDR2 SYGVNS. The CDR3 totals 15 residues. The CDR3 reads CASSDNSARSYEQYF. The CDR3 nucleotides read TGTGCCAGCAGTGATAATAGCGCAAGGTCCTACGAGCAGTACTTC.

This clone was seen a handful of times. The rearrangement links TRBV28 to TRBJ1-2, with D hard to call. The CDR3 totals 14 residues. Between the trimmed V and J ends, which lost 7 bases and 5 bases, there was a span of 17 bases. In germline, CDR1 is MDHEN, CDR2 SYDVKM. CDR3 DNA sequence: TGTGCCAGCATCGATCAAAAGATTTTGTATGGCTACACCTTC. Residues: CASIDQKILYGYTF.

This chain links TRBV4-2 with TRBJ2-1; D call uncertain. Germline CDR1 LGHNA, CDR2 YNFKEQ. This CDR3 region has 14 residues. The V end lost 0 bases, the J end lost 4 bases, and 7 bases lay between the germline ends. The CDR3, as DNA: TGTGCCAGCAGCCAAGATCAAGCTTACAATGAGCAGTTCTTC. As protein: CASSQDQAYNEQFF.

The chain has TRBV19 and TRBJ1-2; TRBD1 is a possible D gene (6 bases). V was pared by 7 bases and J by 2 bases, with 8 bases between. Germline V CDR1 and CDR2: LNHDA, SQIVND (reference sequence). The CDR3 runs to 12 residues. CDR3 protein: CASKDSNYGYTF. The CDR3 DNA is TGTGCCAGTAAGGACAGCAACTATGGCTACACCTTC.